This TCR beta chain was recovered during a study of cytomegalovirus exposure and HLA in healthy donors. On the study more broadly: Caucasian-associated ancestry cluster membership applied to around 80% of about 370 genotyped donors.

This CDR3 contains 18 residues. The V end was cut by 6 bases, the J end by 0 bases, with 21 bases between. Per germline, CDR1 SEHNR and CDR2 FQNEAQ (reference sequence). Overall study results and limits: Analysis was performed later, and it showed HLA-associated TCR beta chains to be more clonally expanded than equally common others.

It was with 60 Vbeta and 13 Jbeta primers that the PCR ran. TCRdb's copy holds only in-frame clones and misses some; the assay was immunoSEQ multiplex PCR. This sample has around 40,000 clones, with 70% to 85% found just once. This clone has only a few counts. Its matching antigen is unknown. This clonotype originated in a man younger than 45 in good health and CMV-seronegative. The chain combines TRBV7-9 with TRBJ1-3, with D maybe TRBD1 (6 bases). The sample consisted of PBMCs. The CDR3 is CASSSSIGGAYSGNTIYF. In DNA, the CDR3 is TGTGCCAGCAGTTCGTCTATCGGGGGGGCCTACTCTGGAAACACCATATATTTT.